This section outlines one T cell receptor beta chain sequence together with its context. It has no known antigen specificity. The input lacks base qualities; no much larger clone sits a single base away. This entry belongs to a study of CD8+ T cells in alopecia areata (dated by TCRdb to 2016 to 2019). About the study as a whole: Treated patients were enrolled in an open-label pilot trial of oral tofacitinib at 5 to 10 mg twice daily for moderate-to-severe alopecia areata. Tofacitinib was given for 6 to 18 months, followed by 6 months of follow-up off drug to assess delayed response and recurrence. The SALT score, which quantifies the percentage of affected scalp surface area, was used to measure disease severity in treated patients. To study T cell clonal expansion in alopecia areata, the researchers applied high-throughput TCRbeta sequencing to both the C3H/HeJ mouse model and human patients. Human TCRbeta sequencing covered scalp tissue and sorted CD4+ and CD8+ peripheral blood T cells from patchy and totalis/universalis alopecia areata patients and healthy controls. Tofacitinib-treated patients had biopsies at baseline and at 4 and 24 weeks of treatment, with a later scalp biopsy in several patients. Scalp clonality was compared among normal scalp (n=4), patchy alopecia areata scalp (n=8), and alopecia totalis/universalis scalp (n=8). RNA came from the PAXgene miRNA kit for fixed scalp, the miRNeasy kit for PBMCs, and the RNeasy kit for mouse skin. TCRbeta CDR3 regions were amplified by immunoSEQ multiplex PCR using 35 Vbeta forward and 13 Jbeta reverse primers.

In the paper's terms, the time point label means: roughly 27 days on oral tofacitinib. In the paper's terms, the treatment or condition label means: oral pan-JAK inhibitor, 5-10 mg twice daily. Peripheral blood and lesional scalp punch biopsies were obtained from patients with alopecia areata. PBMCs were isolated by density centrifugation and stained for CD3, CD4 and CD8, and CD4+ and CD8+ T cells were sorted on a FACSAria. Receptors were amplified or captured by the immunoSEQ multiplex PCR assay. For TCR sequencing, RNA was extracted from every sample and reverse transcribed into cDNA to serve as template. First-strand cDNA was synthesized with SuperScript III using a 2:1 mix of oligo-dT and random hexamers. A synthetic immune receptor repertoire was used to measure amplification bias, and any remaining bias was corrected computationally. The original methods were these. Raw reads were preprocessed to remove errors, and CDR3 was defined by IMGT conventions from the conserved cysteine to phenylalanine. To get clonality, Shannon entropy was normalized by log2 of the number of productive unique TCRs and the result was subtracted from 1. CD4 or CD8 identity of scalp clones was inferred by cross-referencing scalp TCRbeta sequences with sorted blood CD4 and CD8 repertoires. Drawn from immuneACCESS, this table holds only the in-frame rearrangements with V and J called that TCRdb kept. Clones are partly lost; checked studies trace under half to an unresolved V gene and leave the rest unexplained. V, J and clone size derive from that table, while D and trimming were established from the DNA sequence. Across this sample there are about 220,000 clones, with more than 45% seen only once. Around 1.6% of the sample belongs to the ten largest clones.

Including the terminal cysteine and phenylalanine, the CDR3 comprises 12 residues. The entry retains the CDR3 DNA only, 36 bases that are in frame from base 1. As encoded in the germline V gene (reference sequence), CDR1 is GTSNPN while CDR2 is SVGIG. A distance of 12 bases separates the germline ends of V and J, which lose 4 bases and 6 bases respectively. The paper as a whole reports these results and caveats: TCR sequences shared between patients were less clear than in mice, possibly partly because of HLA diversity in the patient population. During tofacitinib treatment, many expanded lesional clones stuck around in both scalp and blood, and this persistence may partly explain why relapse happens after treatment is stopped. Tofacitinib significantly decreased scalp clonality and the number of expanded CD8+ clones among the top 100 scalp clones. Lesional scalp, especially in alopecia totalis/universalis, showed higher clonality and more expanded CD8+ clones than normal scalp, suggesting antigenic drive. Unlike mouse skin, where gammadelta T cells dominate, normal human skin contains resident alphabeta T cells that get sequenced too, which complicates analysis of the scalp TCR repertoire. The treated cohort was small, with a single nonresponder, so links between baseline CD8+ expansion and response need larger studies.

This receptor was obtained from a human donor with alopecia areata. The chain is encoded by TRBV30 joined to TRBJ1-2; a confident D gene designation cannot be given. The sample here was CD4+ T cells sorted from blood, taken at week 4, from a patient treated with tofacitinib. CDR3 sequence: CAWIYLRNGYTF. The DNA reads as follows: TGTGCCTGGATCTACTTACGGAATGGCTACACCTTC. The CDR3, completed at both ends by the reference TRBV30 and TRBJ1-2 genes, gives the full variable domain SQTIHQWPATLVQPVGSPLSLECTVEGTSNPNLYWYRQAAGRGLQLLFYSVGIGQISSEVPQNLSASRPQDRQFILSSKKLLLSDSGFYLCAWIYLRNGYTFGSGTRLTVV.